Described below is a single T cell receptor beta chain sequence and its context. This sample was taken from a study of blood T cell repertoires in COVID-19. Across the whole study: The United States, Italy and Spain provided the acute and convalescent COVID-19 samples. PBMCs, B-cell-depleted T cells, or T cells provided the cDNA or gDNA that made up the material.

This CDR3 comprises 13 residues. Per the germline V gene, CDR1 is SNHLY and CDR2 is FYNNEI. V dropped 4 bases and J dropped 2 bases, with 8 bases sitting between them. In the original analysis: Estimated nucleated cell counts came from reference gene primer amplification. Assay used: immunoSEQ multiplex PCR; TCRdb lists only in-frame clones, some missing. That table gives V, J and clone size, and the DNA gave D and trimming. The data contain around 300,000 clones, around 90% of them singletons. This receptor was identified in a man aged 45-65 years with acute or convalescent COVID-19. V and J are TRBV2 and TRBJ1-1; D uncertain. The sequenced sample consisted of peripheral blood. CDR3 region: CASSVGDNTEAFF. The CDR3 bases are TGTGCCAGCAGTGTTGGAGACAACACTGAAGCTTTCTTT.